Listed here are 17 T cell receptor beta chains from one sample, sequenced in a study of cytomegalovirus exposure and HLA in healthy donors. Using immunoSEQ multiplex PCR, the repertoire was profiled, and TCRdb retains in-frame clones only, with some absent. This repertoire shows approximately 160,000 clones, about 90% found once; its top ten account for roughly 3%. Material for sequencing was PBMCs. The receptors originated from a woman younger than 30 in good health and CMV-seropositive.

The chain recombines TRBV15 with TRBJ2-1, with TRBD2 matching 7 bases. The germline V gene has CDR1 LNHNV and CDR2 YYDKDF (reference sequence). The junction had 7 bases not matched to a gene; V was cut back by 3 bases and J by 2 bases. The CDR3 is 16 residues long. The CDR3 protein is CATSRSQRDPYNEQFF. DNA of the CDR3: TGTGCCACCAGCAGGAGCCAGCGGGACCCCTACAATGAGCAGTTCTTC.

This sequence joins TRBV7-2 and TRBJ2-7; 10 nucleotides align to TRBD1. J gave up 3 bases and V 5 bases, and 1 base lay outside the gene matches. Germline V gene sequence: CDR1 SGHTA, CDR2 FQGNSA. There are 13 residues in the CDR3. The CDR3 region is CASSRTGGYEQYF. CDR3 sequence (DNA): TGTGCCAGCAGCCGGACAGGGGGCTACGAGCAGTACTTC.

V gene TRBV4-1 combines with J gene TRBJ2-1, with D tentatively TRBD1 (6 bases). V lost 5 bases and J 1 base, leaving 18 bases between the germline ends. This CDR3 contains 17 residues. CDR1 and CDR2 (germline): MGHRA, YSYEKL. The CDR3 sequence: CASSYRSGGQSYNEQFF. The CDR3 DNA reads TGCGCCAGCAGCTACCGATCGGGCGGACAGTCCTACAATGAGCAGTTCTTC.

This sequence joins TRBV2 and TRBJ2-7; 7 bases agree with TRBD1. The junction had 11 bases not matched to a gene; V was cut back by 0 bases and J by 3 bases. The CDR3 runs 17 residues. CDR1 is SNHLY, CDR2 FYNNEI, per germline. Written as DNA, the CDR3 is TGTGCCAGCAGTGAAGCGCTTCCAGGACAGGTCTTCTACGAGCAGTACTTC. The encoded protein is CASSEALPGQVFYEQYF.

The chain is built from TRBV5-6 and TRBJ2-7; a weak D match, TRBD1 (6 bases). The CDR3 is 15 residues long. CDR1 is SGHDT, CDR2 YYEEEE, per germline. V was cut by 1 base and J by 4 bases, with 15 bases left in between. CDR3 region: CASSLPRQGYYEQYF. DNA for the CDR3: TGTGCCAGCAGCTTGCCGAGGCAGGGGTATTACGAGCAGTACTTC.

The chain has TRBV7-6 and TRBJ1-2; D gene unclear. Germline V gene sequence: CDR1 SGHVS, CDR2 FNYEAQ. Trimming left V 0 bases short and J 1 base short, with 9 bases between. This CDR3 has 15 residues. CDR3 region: CASSLAPGVNYGYTF. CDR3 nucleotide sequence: TGTGCCAGCAGCTTAGCGCCGGGAGTTAACTATGGCTACACCTTC.

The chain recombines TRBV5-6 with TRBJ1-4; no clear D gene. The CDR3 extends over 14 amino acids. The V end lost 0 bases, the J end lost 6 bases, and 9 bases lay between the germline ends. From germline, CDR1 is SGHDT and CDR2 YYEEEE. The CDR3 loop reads CASSLGGPDEKLFF. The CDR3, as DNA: TGTGCCAGCAGCTTGGGAGGCCCCGATGAAAAACTGTTTTTT.

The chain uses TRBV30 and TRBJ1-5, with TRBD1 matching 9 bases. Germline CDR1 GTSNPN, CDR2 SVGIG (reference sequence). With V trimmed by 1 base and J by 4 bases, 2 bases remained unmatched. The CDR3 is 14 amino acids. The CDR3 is CAWSDGTGNQPQHF. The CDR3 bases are TGTGCCTGGAGTGACGGGACAGGGAATCAGCCCCAGCATTTT. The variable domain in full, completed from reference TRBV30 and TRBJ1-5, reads SQTIHQWPATLVQPVGSPLSLECTVEGTSNPNLYWYRQAAGRGLQLLFYSVGIGQISSEVPQNLSASRPQDRQFILSSKKLLLSDSGFYLCAWSDGTGNQPQHFGDGTRLSIL.

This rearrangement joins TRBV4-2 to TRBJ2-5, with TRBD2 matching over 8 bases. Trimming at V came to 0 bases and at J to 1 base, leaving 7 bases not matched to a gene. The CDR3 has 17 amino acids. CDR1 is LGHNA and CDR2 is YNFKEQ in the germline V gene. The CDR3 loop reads CASSQEGSSGGQETQYF. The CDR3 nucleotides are TGTGCCAGCAGCCAAGAGGGGAGCAGCGGGGGCCAAGAGACCCAGTACTTC.

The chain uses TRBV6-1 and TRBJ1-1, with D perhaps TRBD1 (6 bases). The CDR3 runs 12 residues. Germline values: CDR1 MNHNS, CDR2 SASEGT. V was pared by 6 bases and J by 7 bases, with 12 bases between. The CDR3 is CASRRDIGEAFF. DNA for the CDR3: TGTGCCAGCAGGAGGGACATTGGTGAAGCTTTCTTT.

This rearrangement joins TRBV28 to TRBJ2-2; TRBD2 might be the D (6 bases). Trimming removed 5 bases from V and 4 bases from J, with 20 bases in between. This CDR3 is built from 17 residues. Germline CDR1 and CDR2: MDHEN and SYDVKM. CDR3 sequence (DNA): TGTGCCAGCAGTCTAACTAGCTACGGAGCCGGCACCGGGGAGCTGTTTTTT. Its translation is CASSLTSYGAGTGELFF.

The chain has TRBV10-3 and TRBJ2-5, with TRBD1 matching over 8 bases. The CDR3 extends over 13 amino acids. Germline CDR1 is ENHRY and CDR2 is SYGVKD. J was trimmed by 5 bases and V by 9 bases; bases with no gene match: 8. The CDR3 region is CAISLDRDETQYF. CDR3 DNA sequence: TGTGCCATTTCCCTGGACAGGGACGAGACCCAGTACTTC.

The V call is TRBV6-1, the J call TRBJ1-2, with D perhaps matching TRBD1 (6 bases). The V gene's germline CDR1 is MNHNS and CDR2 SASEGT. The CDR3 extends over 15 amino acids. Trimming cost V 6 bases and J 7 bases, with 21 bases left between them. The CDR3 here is CASSPRQDDPRGYTF. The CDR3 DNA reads TGTGCCAGCAGCCCGAGACAGGACGATCCGCGTGGCTACACCTTC.

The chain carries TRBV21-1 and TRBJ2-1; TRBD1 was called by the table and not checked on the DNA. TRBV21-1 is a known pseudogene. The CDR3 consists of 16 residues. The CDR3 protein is CASSKVSGPEDDEQFF. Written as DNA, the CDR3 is TGTGCCAGCAGCAAAGTGTCTGGGCCGGAAGACGATGAGCAGTTCTTC.

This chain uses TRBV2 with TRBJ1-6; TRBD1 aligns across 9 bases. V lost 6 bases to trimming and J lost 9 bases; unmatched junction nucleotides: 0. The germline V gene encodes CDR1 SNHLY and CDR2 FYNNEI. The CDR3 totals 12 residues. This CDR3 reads CASRDRGSPLHF. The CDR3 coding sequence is TGTGCCAGCAGGGACAGGGGTTCACCCCTCCACTTT.

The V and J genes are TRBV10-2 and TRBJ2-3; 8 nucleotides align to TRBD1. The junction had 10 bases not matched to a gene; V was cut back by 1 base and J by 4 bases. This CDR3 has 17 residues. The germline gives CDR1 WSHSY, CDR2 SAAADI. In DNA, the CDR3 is TGCGCCAGCAGTGAGTACCAGGGGGCCGGAGCGGCAGATACGCAGTATTTT. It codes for CASSEYQGAGAADTQYF.

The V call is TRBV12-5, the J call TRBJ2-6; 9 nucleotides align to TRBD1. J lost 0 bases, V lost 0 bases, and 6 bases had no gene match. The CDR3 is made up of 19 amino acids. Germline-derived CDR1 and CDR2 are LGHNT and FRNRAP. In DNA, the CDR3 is TGTGCTAGTGGTTTGGTACAAATGGGACAGGGCTCTGGGGCCAACGTCCTGACTTTC. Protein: CASGLVQMGQGSGANVLTF. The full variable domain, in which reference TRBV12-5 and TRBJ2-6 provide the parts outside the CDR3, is DARVTQTPRHKVTEMGQEVTMRCQPILGHNTVFWYRQTMMQGLELLAYFRNRAPLDDSGMPKDRFSAEMPDATLATLKIQPSEPRDSAVYFCASGLVQMGQGSGANVLTFGAGSRLTVL.